Below are 29 T cell receptor beta chains sequenced from a single sample in a study of T cells in Graves' hyperthyroidism and ophthalmopathy (dated by TCRdb to 2018 to 2020). Libraries were made using multiplex PCR. The reads were generated on an Illumina HiSeq 2000. TCR beta CDR3 regions were amplified from RNA transcripts. The TCR CDR3 was subjected to a first round of RT-PCR using the HTBI primer set and the Qiagen OneStep RT-PCR kit. TCRdb trimmed public reads at Q25 via fastp, called clones via MiXCR and kept in-frame beta chains. All rows with the same CDR3 protein become a single entry with the most common DNA and genes. The table for this sample lists hundreds of thousands of distinct CDR3 sequences; around 24% of them were counted only once. About 10% of the sample is taken by the ten largest. The source material was blood. Every receptor here comes from a woman aged 25-40 years with Graves' ophthalmopathy.

This clonotype was seen ten or more times. CDR3 sequence (DNA): TGTGCCAGCAGAACCGGGACAGGGTCCTATGGCTACACCTTC. Translation gives CASRTGTGSYGYTF. The rearrangement links TRBV6-1 to TRBJ1-2, with 9 bases lining up with TRBD1. Germline V gives CDR1 MNHNS, CDR2 SASEGT. The CDR3 is 14 amino acids. V was pared by 6 bases and J by 4 bases, with 6 bases of the junction left unmatched.

This clonotype was counted many times. The rearrangement uses TRBV6-5 and TRBJ1-2, with TRBD1 identical over 8 bases. Germline CDR1 reads MNHEY; CDR2 reads SVGAGI. The J segment lost 5 bases and the V segment lost 4 bases, leaving 12 bases of the junction unmatched. This CDR3 has 16 residues. The CDR3 protein is CASSLDRDGGLYGYTF. The CDR3 DNA is TGTGCCAGCAGTTTGGACAGGGACGGGGGACTGTATGGCTACACCTTC.

The chain employs TRBV11-3 and TRBJ2-7; D may be TRBD1 (7 bases). Germline loops: CDR1 SGHNT, CDR2 YENEEA. This CDR3 contains 14 residues. The V and J ends lost 5 bases and 5 bases respectively, with 16 bases between them. CDR3 sequence (DNA): TGTGCCAGCAGCCCACAGGGGAGGTTCAACGAGCAGTACTTC. Translated, it gives CASSPQGRFNEQYF.

Ten or more counts support this clonotype. This CDR3 reads CSAGQEEQYF. CDR3 nucleotides: TGCAGCGCAGGGCAGGAGGAGCAGTACTTC. The rearrangement uses TRBV29-1 and TRBJ2-7, with a tentative D call TRBD1 (5 bases). The CDR3 spans 10 residues. In germline, CDR1 is SQVTM, CDR2 ANQGSEA. Trimming took 7 bases from V and 7 from J, leaving 11 bases between them.

The table lists this clonotype with many counts. The J gene is TRBJ1-1, the V gene TRBV19; a weak D match, TRBD1 (6 bases). The V and J ends lost 1 base and 3 bases respectively, with 18 bases between them. Germline lookup yields CDR1 LNHDA and CDR2 SQIVND (reference sequence). CDR3 length: 17 amino acids. Written as DNA, the CDR3 is TGTGCCAGTAGTATAGCCGGGACACTATCCTACTACACTGAAGCTTTCTTT. Translated, it gives CASSIAGTLSYYTEAFF.

This clonotype has only a few counts. V is TRBV19 and J is TRBJ1-5, with D perhaps matching TRBD1 (5 bases). CDR3 size: 16 residues. Trimming removed 4 bases from V and 2 bases from J, with 15 bases in between. CDR1 is LNHDA and CDR2 is SQIVND in the germline V gene (reference sequence). CDR3 nucleotide sequence: TGTGCCAGTAGTAACCTCCCGACAGACGGCAATCAGCCCCAGCATTTT. The encoded protein is CASSNLPTDGNQPQHF.

This clonotype was seen many times. The chain has TRBV20-1 and TRBJ2-7; either TRBD1 or TRBD2 may supply D (5 bases each). V lost 2 bases and J 5 bases, leaving 10 bases between the germline ends. The CDR3 totals 12 residues. Germline V gene lookup returns CDR1 DFQATT and CDR2 SNEGSKA (reference sequence). The CDR3 DNA reads TGCAGTGCTAGATTCAGGGAGAACGAGCAGTACTTC. It encodes CSARFRENEQYF.

This clonotype was detected many times. The rearrangement links TRBV20-1 to TRBJ1-2; no reliable D call. This CDR3 is 13 amino acids long. The germline V gene has CDR1 DFQATT and CDR2 SNEGSKA (reference sequence). With 4 bases removed from V and 5 bases from J, the gap between germline ends came to 14 bases. The CDR3: CSAKGEEKYGYTF. Written as DNA, the CDR3 is TGCAGTGCTAAAGGAGAGGAGAAGTATGGCTACACCTTC.

The chain carries TRBV5-1 and TRBJ1-1; a weak D match, TRBD1 (5 bases). The CDR3 is 14 amino acids. Per the germline V gene, CDR1 is SGHRS and CDR2 is YFSETQ. The V end was cut by 5 bases, the J end by 0 bases, with 11 bases between. CDR3 amino acids: CASSYRKLNTEAFF. CDR3 sequence (DNA): TGCGCCAGCAGTTACAGGAAACTGAACACTGAAGCTTTCTTT.

The J gene is TRBJ2-2, the V gene TRBV7-3; D may be TRBD2 (6 bases). Per germline, CDR1 SGHTA and CDR2 FQGTGA. This CDR3 spans 14 amino acids. Trimming shortened V by 2 bases and J by 8 bases, and 12 bases separated the two germline ends. The CDR3 reads CASSLLAVTGELFF. DNA for the CDR3: TGTGCCAGCAGCTTATTAGCGGTAACAGGGGAGCTGTTTTTT. Using reference TRBV7-3 and TRBJ2-2 for the parts outside the CDR3, the full variable domain is GAGVSQTPSNKVTEKGKYVELRCDPISGHTALYWYRQSLGQGPEFLIYFQGTGAADDSGLPNDRFFAVRPEGSVSTLKIQRTERGDSAVYLCASSLLAVTGELFFGEGSRLTVL.

This clonotype was recorded at least ten times. This rearrangement joins TRBV28 to TRBJ2-7; weak D call: TRBD1 (5 bases). Germline loops: CDR1 MDHEN, CDR2 SYDVKM. This CDR3 comprises 13 residues. With 6 bases removed from V and 3 bases from J, the gap between germline ends came to 12 bases. The CDR3 protein is CASSRRQFYEQYF. CDR3 sequence (DNA): TGTGCCAGCAGCCGAAGACAGTTCTACGAGCAGTACTTC.

This clonotype has ten or more counts. The chain employs TRBV2 and TRBJ2-7; D possibly corresponds to TRBD2 (6 bases). There are 11 residues in the CDR3. V was clipped by 7 bases and J by 3 bases, with 7 bases between them. The germline CDR1 and CDR2 sequences are SNHLY and FYNNEI. CDR3 sequence reads: CASTTSYEQYF. CDR3 DNA: TGTGCCAGCACGACTAGCTACGAGCAGTACTTC.

This clonotype was detected a few times. This rearrangement joins TRBV30 to TRBJ1-3; D gene ambiguous. Between the trimmed V and J ends, which lost 3 bases and 9 bases, there was a span of 6 bases. Germline V gene sequence: CDR1 GTSNPN, CDR2 SVGIG (reference sequence). The CDR3 has 10 residues. The CDR3 coding sequence is TGTGCCTGGAGGTCTGGCACCATATATTTT. Its translation: CAWRSGTIYF.

This clonotype was counted only a few times. The CDR3 region is CASAGGTGANVLTF. The CDR3 region has the DNA TGTGCCAGTGCCGGCGGGACTGGGGCCAACGTCCTGACTTTC. The chain joins TRBV28 to TRBJ2-6, with D perhaps matching TRBD2 (6 bases). This CDR3 has 14 amino acids. V lost 9 bases and J lost 2, with 11 bases in between. Germline CDR1 MDHEN, CDR2 SYDVKM.

The rearrangement links TRBV10-2 to TRBJ2-5, with a weak D call TRBD2 (7 bases). Germline assignment: CDR1 WSHSY and CDR2 SAAADI. V lost 6 bases to trimming and J lost 6 bases, with 23 bases between them. CDR3 size: 16 residues. The CDR3 region is CASSQPASGGAKTQYF. The DNA of the CDR3 is TGCGCCAGCAGCCAACCCGCGAGTGGGGGGGCGAAGACCCAGTACTTC.

This clonotype occurred many times. The chain carries TRBV20-1 and TRBJ1-2; 8 bases are shared with TRBD1. Germline CDR1 and CDR2: DFQATT and SNEGSKA (reference sequence). The V and J ends lost 5 bases and 4 bases, in that order; junction bases with no gene match: 3. This CDR3 contains 12 residues. The CDR3 loop reads CSAAGTGYGYTF. CDR3 coding DNA: TGCAGTGCTGCCGGGACAGGCTATGGCTACACCTTC.

This clonotype was recorded many times. The CDR3 DNA reads as TGTGCCAGCAGTGATGGTGGGGAGACCCAGTACTTC. Its protein product is CASSDGGETQYF. The J gene is TRBJ2-5, the V gene TRBV6-1; D not resolved. V lost 3 bases and J lost 5, with 7 bases in between. CDR3 length: 12 amino acids. The germline V gene encodes CDR1 MNHNS and CDR2 SASEGT.

The chain recombines TRBV2 with TRBJ2-5, with D tentatively TRBD1 or TRBD2 (6 bases each). Trimming removed 8 bases from V and 5 bases from J, with 21 bases in between. The CDR3 sequence is 15 residues long. CDR1 and CDR2 (germline): SNHLY, FYNNEI. Here the CDR3 reads CASPGPGGAGETQYF. The CDR3 DNA sequence: TGTGCCAGCCCCGGACCCGGGGGCGCCGGGGAGACCCAGTACTTC. Supplemented by reference TRBV2 and TRBJ2-5, the full variable domain reads EPEVTQTPSHQVTQMGQEVILRCVPISNHLYFYWYRQILGQKVEFLVSFYNNEISEKSEIFDDQFSVERPDGSNFTLKIRSTKLEDSAMYFCASPGPGGAGETQYFGPGTRLLVL.

This clonotype was seen at least ten times. The chain uses TRBV20-1 and TRBJ1-2; TRBD1 matches 10 bases. The CDR3 runs to 12 residues. The V segment lost 5 bases and the J segment 6 bases; nucleotides outside the gene matches: 3. CDR1 and CDR2 (germline): DFQATT, SNEGSKA (reference sequence). The CDR3: CSAPTGGNGYTF. The CDR3 DNA follows: TGCAGTGCTCCGACAGGGGGCAATGGCTACACCTTC.

This clonotype showed up just a few times. CDR3 amino acids: CASSQDRTGADKAFF. CDR3 DNA: TGCGCCAGCAGCCAAGATAGGACCGGGGCCGATAAAGCTTTCTTT. This chain uses TRBV4-1 with TRBJ1-1; weak D call: TRBD1 (5 bases). V lost 0 bases and J lost 9, with 17 bases in between. The germline CDR1 and CDR2 sequences are MGHRA and YSYEKL. The length of the CDR3 is 15 residues.

The chain recombines TRBV19 with TRBJ1-1, with 11 bases matching TRBD1. This CDR3 has 15 residues. V was clipped by 5 bases and J by 4 bases; unmatched bases: 6. Germline CDR1 reads LNHDA; CDR2 reads SQIVND (reference sequence). The CDR3: CASSRDRGKTTEAFF. CDR3 in DNA: TGTGCCAGTAGTCGGGACAGGGGGAAGACCACTGAAGCTTTCTTT.

This clonotype was seen a few times. For the CDR3, the DNA is TGTGCCAGCAGCCTCGGGGGACCCGGGGAGACCCAGTACTTC. Translation: CASSLGGPGETQYF. The chain is built from TRBV12-3 or TRBV12-4 and TRBJ2-5; TRBD2 might be the D (6 bases). The ends were cut back, 6 bases at V and 5 bases at J, with 16 bases in the middle. The CDR3 spans 14 residues.

This clonotype was found many times. This sequence joins TRBV19 and TRBJ1-2, with D maybe TRBD1 (6 bases). The germline V and J ends were trimmed by 3 bases and 5 bases, with 16 bases remaining between them. Germline CDR1 is LNHDA and CDR2 is SQIVND (reference sequence). The CDR3 spans 15 residues. The CDR3 DNA reads TGTGCCAGTAGTATCGAGGGGACACTGACATATGGCTACACCTTC. This codes for CASSIEGTLTYGYTF.

The V gene is TRBV6-1, the J gene TRBJ2-3, with TRBD1 identical over 8 bases. J gave up 2 bases and V 6 bases, and 7 bases lay outside the gene matches. This CDR3 is 15 amino acids long. Germline V gene lookup returns CDR1 MNHNS and CDR2 SASEGT. CDR3 protein: CASRRQGWDTDTQYF. The DNA for the CDR3 is TGTGCCAGCAGGCGACAGGGGTGGGACACAGATACGCAGTATTTT.

The sample holds many counts of this clonotype. The chain is built from TRBV6-1 and TRBJ1-2; no reliable D call. Trimming took off 3 bases at V and 4 bases at J, with 6 bases between the two ends. Germline V gives CDR1 MNHNS, CDR2 SASEGT. The CDR3 contains 12 residues. CDR3 DNA sequence: TGTGCCAGCAGTGAGGGGTTCTATGGCTACACCTTC. It codes for CASSEGFYGYTF.

This clonotype has a count of ten or more. The CDR3 DNA sequence: TGTGCCACTCCCTATGGCTACACCTTC. As protein: CATPYGYTF. The chain has TRBV2 and TRBJ1-2; D is unclear. Germline V gene data show CDR1 as SNHLY and CDR2 as FYNNEI. Trimming took 10 bases from V and 4 from J, leaving 4 bases between them. The CDR3 totals 9 residues.

V is TRBV28 and J is TRBJ2-5; D is uncertain. Germline CDR1 is MDHEN and CDR2 is SYDVKM. Between the trimmed V and J ends, which lost 6 bases and 2 bases, there was a span of 16 bases. The CDR3 sequence is 15 residues long. In nucleotides, the CDR3 is TGTGCCAGCAGAGGCGCAGGTGCCCCACAAGAGACCCAGTACTTC. This encodes CASRGAGAPQETQYF.

Many counts were recorded for this clonotype. V usage is TRBV6-1 and J usage is TRBJ1-1; perhaps TRBD1 as D (6 bases). Looked up from germline, CDR1 is MNHNS and CDR2 is SASEGT. This CDR3 region has 15 residues. Trimming took 7 bases from V and 2 from J, leaving 17 bases between them. CDR3 residues: CASTKPGQINTEAFF. CDR3 coding DNA: TGTGCCAGCACGAAACCGGGACAAATTAACACTGAAGCTTTCTTT.

The gene calls are TRBV19 and TRBJ1-5; D may be TRBD1 (5 bases). This CDR3 spans 18 amino acids. With 4 bases removed from V and 0 bases from J, the gap between germline ends came to 19 bases. CDR1 LNHDA and CDR2 SQIVND come from the germline V gene (reference sequence). As DNA, the CDR3 is TGTGCCAGTAGTACCGGGACGGCAGCTTCTTATAGCAATCAGCCCCAGCATTTT. Its translation is CASSTGTAASYSNQPQHF.